The clone carrying this TCR beta chain was counted only a few times. In germline, CDR1 is LGHNA, CDR2 YNFKEQ. CDR3 size: 16 residues. Trimming pared 5 bases from V and 0 bases from J, leaving 14 bases between. The record originates from a study of blood T cell repertoires in COVID-19. Only in-frame clones appear in the TCRdb table, and some are missing; sequencing was by immunoSEQ multiplex PCR. Among around 84,000 clones listed, 65% to 85% were seen once. The origin of this receptor is a man at least 80 years old with active or convalescent COVID-19. The sequenced sample consisted of peripheral blood. The chain uses TRBV4-2 and TRBJ1-3; D gene unclear. DNA for the CDR3: TGTGCCAGCAGCGAAGTAGGAGGTGACTCTGGAAACACCATATATTTT. Protein: CASSEVGGDSGNTIYF.